These 10 T cell receptor beta chains originate from one sample sequenced in a study of blood T cell repertoires in COVID-19. Profiled with immunoSEQ multiplex PCR; TCRdb holds only in-frame clones, not every one. This table has 300,000 or so clones, just over 85% appearing once. The specimen sequenced was PBMCs or T cells enriched from blood (not recorded which). These receptors were collected from a woman between 35 and 50 years old with acute COVID-19.

The V and J genes are TRBV7-2 and TRBJ2-1, with TRBD2 matching over 7 bases. The ends lost 1 base at V and 9 bases at J; junction bases unmatched: 6. The germline V gene has CDR1 SGHTA and CDR2 FQGNSA. CDR3 length equals 14 residues. DNA of the CDR3: TGTGCCAGCAGCTTAGGGGCTAGCGGAGGTGAGCAGTTCTTC. Translation: CASSLGASGGEQFF.

This sequence joins TRBV9 and TRBJ1-2; no clear D. The V gene lost 3 bases and the J gene lost 4 bases, with 13 bases spanning the gap. Germline V gene lookup returns CDR1 SGDLS and CDR2 YYNGEE. CDR3 length: 14 residues. This chain's CDR3 is CASSAEPRVYGYTF. CDR3 DNA sequence: TGTGCCAGCAGCGCCGAACCTCGGGTCTATGGCTACACCTTC.

The chain recombines TRBV7-3 with TRBJ2-3, with 7 nucleotides matching TRBD2. V gave up 1 base and J gave up 2 bases; unmatched junction bases: 18. Germline loops: CDR1 SGHTA, CDR2 FQGTGA. The CDR3 extends over 20 amino acids. CDR3 amino acids: CASSLNSANFRGEDTDTQYF. The CDR3 DNA reads TGTGCCAGCAGCTTAAACTCAGCTAATTTCCGGGGGGAGGACACAGATACGCAGTATTTT.

This chain joins TRBV5-1 and TRBJ2-7; D gene uncertain. Germline V gene lookup returns CDR1 SGHRS and CDR2 YFSETQ. Trimming removed 0 bases from V and 2 bases from J, with 9 bases in between. CDR3 length: 14 residues. CDR3 bases: TGCGCCAGCAGCTTGGCACTGAATACCTACGAGCAGTACTTC. As protein: CASSLALNTYEQYF.

The chain is built from TRBV5-1 and TRBJ2-3; D might be TRBD1 (5 bases). This CDR3 contains 14 residues. The V end was cut by 0 bases, the J end by 2 bases, with 7 bases between. Germline CDR1 is SGHRS and CDR2 is YFSETQ. CDR3 sequence reads: CASSLGQLTDTQYF. Here the CDR3 DNA reads TGCGCCAGCAGCTTGGGACAGCTCACAGATACGCAGTATTTT.

V usage is TRBV7-2 and J usage is TRBJ1-6, with D possibly TRBD1 on 6 matching bases. Trimming shortened V by 5 bases and J by 2 bases, and 16 bases separated the two germline ends. There are 17 residues in the CDR3. Looked up from germline, CDR1 is SGHTA and CDR2 is FQGNSA. The CDR3 loop reads CASSPGTGQAYNSPLHF. The CDR3 nucleotides are TGTGCCAGCAGCCCGGGAACAGGGCAAGCCTATAATTCACCCCTCCACTTT.

The V gene is TRBV28, the J gene TRBJ1-1; D not resolved. This CDR3 contains 12 residues. Trimming left V 6 bases short and J 3 bases short, with 8 bases between. Germline CDR1 reads MDHEN; CDR2 reads SYDVKM. The chain's CDR3 is CASSLLHTEAFF. For the CDR3, the DNA is TGTGCCAGCAGCCTATTACACACTGAAGCTTTCTTT. Drawing the rest from reference TRBV28 and TRBJ1-1, the complete variable domain is DVKVTQSSRYLVKRTGEKVFLECVQDMDHENMFWYRQDPGLGLRLIYFSYDVKMKEKGDIPEGYSVSREKKERFSLILESASTNQTSMYLCASSLLHTEAFFGQGTRLTVV.

Only one count was recorded for this clone. The rearrangement uses TRBV5-6 and TRBJ2-5; TRBD2 is a possible D gene (7 bases). The CDR3 contains 15 residues. Germline-derived CDR1 and CDR2 are SGHDT and YYEEEE. V gave up 0 bases and J gave up 3 bases, with 12 bases separating them. The chain's CDR3 is CASSLVGGPEETQYF. CDR3 DNA sequence: TGTGCCAGCAGCTTGGTGGGGGGGCCCGAAGAGACCCAGTACTTC.

V is TRBV7-9 and J is TRBJ1-6; 7 nucleotides line up with TRBD1. Germline CDR1 is SEHNR and CDR2 is FQNEAQ (reference sequence). CDR3 length: 15 amino acids. V was pared by 1 base and J by 6 bases, with 3 bases of the junction left unmatched. The CDR3 region is CASSLVTGPNSPLHF. The CDR3, as DNA: TGTGCCAGCAGCTTAGTGACAGGGCCTAATTCACCCCTCCACTTT.

V and J are TRBV28 and TRBJ1-5; TRBD1 aligns across 7 bases. Germline lookup yields CDR1 MDHEN and CDR2 SYDVKM. CDR3 size: 16 residues. Trimming removed 6 bases from V and 6 bases from J; junction bases left unmatched: 14. The CDR3 here is CASSWGRDRGSQPQHF. DNA for the CDR3: TGTGCCAGCAGCTGGGGCCGGGACAGAGGGAGTCAGCCCCAGCATTTT.